These T cell receptor beta chains were read from a single sample in a study of CD8+ T cells in alopecia areata. Sequencing used immunoSEQ multiplex PCR; TCRdb keeps in-frame clones, though not all of them. Of 190,000 or so clones listed, under 60% were seen once; the top ten hold approximately 12%. This material consisted of CD8+ T cells sorted from blood, taken at week 24, from a patient treated with tofacitinib. The receptors shown here come from a human donor with alopecia areata. The CDR3 runs from the conserved cysteine through the conserved F or W. A D gene is named only where the DNA matches it firmly. Clone size, where shown, is once, few, many, or a class for clones that have expanded.

CDR3: CASSFGGGTAYEQYF
DNA: TGTGCCAGCAGTTTTGGCGGGGGGACCGCCTACGAGCAGTACTTC
J: TRBJ2-7
length: 15
D: TRBD2
size: .
V: TRBV27

CDR3: CASSEFRDNEKLFF
DNA: TGTGCCAGCAGTGAATTCAGGGATAATGAAAAACTGTTTTTT
J: TRBJ1-4
length: 14
D: .
size: .
V: TRBV25-1

CDR3: CASSETGYGYTF
DNA: TGTGCCAGCAGTGAGACAGGCTATGGCTACACCTTC
J: TRBJ1-2
length: 12
D: .
size: .
V: TRBV25-1

CDR3: CASTPATGATGELFF
DNA: TGTGCCAGCACCCCGGCCACAGGGGCCACCGGGGAGCTGTTTTTT
J: TRBJ2-2
length: 15
D: TRBD1
size: .
V: TRBV2

CDR3: CASSPADRAVNYEQYF
DNA: TGCGCCAGCAGCCCGGCCGACAGGGCGGTGAATTACGAGCAGTACTTC
J: TRBJ2-7
length: 16
D: TRBD1
size: few
V: TRBV5-1

CDR3: CSVEDWDRVSTEAFF
DNA: TGCAGCGTTGAAGATTGGGACAGGGTTAGTACTGAAGCTTTCTTT
J: TRBJ1-1
length: 15
D: TRBD1
size: .
V: TRBV29-1

CDR3: CASSPPWAHQPQHF
DNA: TGTGCCAGCAGCCCCCCCTGGGCCCATCAGCCCCAGCATTTT
J: TRBJ1-5
length: 14
D: .
size: .
V: TRBV7-6

CDR3: CASSLSGGADTQYF
DNA: TGTGCCAGCAGCCTCAGCGGGGGGGCGGATACGCAGTATTTT
J: TRBJ2-3
length: 14
D: TRBD2
size: .
V: TRBV9

CDR3: CASSQVEGSGSPLHF
DNA: TGCGCCAGCAGCCAAGTAGAAGGGTCCGGTTCACCCCTCCACTTT
J: TRBJ1-6
length: 15
D: .
size: .
V: TRBV4-1

CDR3: CATSRAGTGNTIYF
DNA: TGTGCCACCAGCAGAGCGGGAACTGGAAACACCATATATTTT
J: TRBJ1-3
length: 14
D: .
size: .
V: TRBV15

CDR3: CASSHPTPGQPQHF
DNA: TGTGCCAGCAGCCACCCCACTCCAGGGCAGCCCCAGCATTTT
J: TRBJ1-5
length: 14
D: .
size: .
V: TRBV7-9

CDR3: CSVSWGTGGTEAFF
DNA: TGCAGCGTTTCATGGGGGACAGGGGGCACTGAAGCTTTCTTT
J: TRBJ1-1
length: 14
D: TRBD1
size: .
V: TRBV29-1

CDR3: CASSQEQGQYF
DNA: TGTGCCAGCAGCCAGGAACAGGGGCAGTACTTC
J: TRBJ2-7
length: 11
D: .
size: few
V: TRBV5-5

CDR3: CASSLSEIEAFF
DNA: TGTGCCAGCAGCCTCAGCGAGATTGAAGCTTTCTTT
J: TRBJ1-1
length: 12
D: .
size: .
V: TRBV9

CDR3: CASGWDSLSYEQYF
DNA: TGTGCCAGCGGTTGGGACAGCCTGTCCTACGAGCAGTACTTC
J: TRBJ2-7
length: 14
D: TRBD1
size: .
V: TRBV6-1

CDR3: CASSLFSGSSYEQYF
DNA: TGTGCCAGCAGCTTGTTCTCAGGCAGCTCCTACGAGCAGTACTTC
J: TRBJ2-7
length: 15
D: .
size: .
V: TRBV5-4

CDR3: CASSPGELFF
DNA: TGTGCCAGCAGTCCCGGGGAGCTGTTTTTT
J: TRBJ2-2
length: 10
D: .
size: .
V: TRBV7-9

CDR3: CASSYSSWRAWDEQFF
DNA: TGTGCCAGCAGTTACTCGTCTTGGCGGGCCTGGGATGAGCAGTTCTTC
J: TRBJ2-1
length: 16
D: .
size: .
V: TRBV6-5

CDR3: CASSIGTEAFF
DNA: TGTGCCAGCAGCATCGGGACTGAAGCTTTCTTT
J: TRBJ1-1
length: 11
D: .
size: .
V: TRBV7-9

CDR3: CASSGPPGELFF
DNA: TGTGCCAGCAGTGGGCCGCCCGGGGAGCTGTTTTTT
J: TRBJ2-2
length: 12
D: .
size: few
V: TRBV2

CDR3: CAWSSWTDSYEQYF
DNA: TGTGCCTGGAGTAGCTGGACCGACTCCTACGAGCAGTACTTC
J: TRBJ2-7
length: 14
D: .
size: .
V: TRBV30

CDR3: CAITTAGTASYEQYF
DNA: TGTGCCATCACGACCGCCGGGACGGCTTCCTACGAGCAGTACTTC
J: TRBJ2-7
length: 15
D: .
size: .
V: TRBV7-9

CDR3: CASSAGANTEAFF
DNA: TGTGCCAGCAGCGCAGGGGCGAACACTGAAGCTTTCTTT
J: TRBJ1-1
length: 13
D: .
size: .
V: TRBV9

CDR3: CASSLDNVGELFF
DNA: TGCGCCAGCAGCCTGGACAATGTCGGGGAGCTGTTTTTT
J: TRBJ2-2
length: 13
D: .
size: .
V: TRBV5-1

CDR3: CARGDGRNEQFF
DNA: TGTGCCAGAGGGGACGGTAGGAATGAGCAGTTCTTC
J: TRBJ2-1
length: 12
D: .
size: .
V: TRBV6-1

CDR3: CAWNGATNEKLFF
DNA: TGTGCCTGGAATGGGGCAACTAATGAAAAACTGTTTTTT
J: TRBJ1-4
length: 13
D: .
size: .
V: TRBV30

CDR3: CASRGQGWPDTQYF
DNA: TGTGCCAGCCGCGGGCAGGGTTGGCCAGATACGCAGTATTTT
J: TRBJ2-3
length: 14
D: .
size: .
V: TRBV7-9

CDR3: CASSLVEEQFF
DNA: TGCGCCAGCAGCTTGGTGGAGGAGCAGTTCTTC
J: TRBJ2-1
length: 11
D: .
size: .
V: TRBV5-1

CDR3: CASGPSGSTDTQYF
DNA: TGTGCTAGTGGACCAAGCGGAAGCACAGATACGCAGTATTTT
J: TRBJ2-3
length: 14
D: .
size: .
V: TRBV12-5

CDR3: CASSQDLASQYNEQFF
DNA: TGCGCCAGCAGCCAAGATTTGGCTAGCCAGTACAATGAGCAGTTCTTC
J: TRBJ2-1
length: 16
D: .
size: .
V: TRBV4-1

CDR3: CASRRPPDQYF
DNA: TGTGCCAGCAGAAGACCCCCAGACCAGTACTTC
J: TRBJ2-5
length: 11
D: .
size: .
V: TRBV27

CDR3: CASRRTGDTF
DNA: TGTGCCAGCAGACGGACAGGGGACACCTTC
J: TRBJ1-2
length: 10
D: TRBD1
size: once
V: TRBV2

CDR3: CASSPFPTGRTEAFF
DNA: TGTGCCAGCAGCCCTTTCCCGACAGGGCGGACTGAAGCTTTCTTT
J: TRBJ1-1
length: 15
D: TRBD1
size: medium-sized
V: TRBV6-5

CDR3: CASSYRQNTEAFF
DNA: TGTGCCAGTAGTTACCGACAGAACACTGAAGCTTTCTTT
J: TRBJ1-1
length: 13
D: .
size: .
V: TRBV19

CDR3: CASSRTGIMEGYTF
DNA: TGTGCCAGCAGCCGGACAGGGATTATGGAGGGCTACACCTTC
J: TRBJ1-2
length: 14
D: TRBD1
size: .
V: TRBV7-9

CDR3: CASSNEKLFF
DNA: TGTGCCAGCAGCAACGAAAAACTGTTTTTT
J: TRBJ1-4
length: 10
D: .
size: few
V: TRBV21-1

CDR3: CASSWGDLNQPQHF
DNA: TGTGCCAGCAGTTGGGGGGACTTAAATCAGCCCCAGCATTTT
J: TRBJ1-5
length: 14
D: .
size: .
V: TRBV25-1

CDR3: CASRTGGGYTF
DNA: TGTGCCAGTAGAACAGGGGGTGGCTACACCTTC
J: TRBJ1-2
length: 11
D: TRBD1
size: .
V: TRBV19

CDR3: CSVGRGEGAYEQYF
DNA: TGCAGCGTTGGGAGGGGGGAAGGGGCCTACGAGCAGTACTTC
J: TRBJ2-7
length: 14
D: .
size: .
V: TRBV29-1

CDR3: CSVDWGDTEAFF
DNA: TGCAGCGTCGACTGGGGGGACACTGAAGCTTTCTTT
J: TRBJ1-1
length: 12
D: .
size: few
V: TRBV29-1